This section outlines one TCR beta chain sequence together with its context. The specificity of this receptor is unknown. One base away there is no much larger clone; base qualities are not given. Peripheral blood CD8+ and CD4+ T cells from healthy donors, Susac syndrome patients and multiple sclerosis patients were profiled using high-throughput TCR beta sequencing. Healthy donors were included as age- and sex-matched controls. CD8+ TEMRA cells were enriched by FACS, while bulk CD8+ and CD4+ T cells were purified by magnetic negative isolation. Blood was drawn into EDTA tubes, processed within 24 hours, and PBMCs were isolated by density gradient centrifugation. PBMCs intended for TCR sequencing were cryopreserved in liquid nitrogen and were subsequently thawed in a 37 degrees C water bath. Purity of sorted or isolated CD4+, CD8+ and CD8+ TEMRA cells was at least 90%. The entry originates in a study of CD8 T cells in Susac syndrome (dated by TCRdb to about 2019). For the study in its entirety: Whether CD8+ T cell activation and differentiation in Susac syndrome was antigen driven was tested using repertoire sequencing. Results the study describes overall, beyond this receptor: The number of individuals in the TCR sequencing and HLA analysis was recognized as being relatively small.

RNA was extracted with the RNeasy kit and 0.5 to 1 ug was reverse transcribed using random hexamers. The immunoSEQ multiplex PCR assay, covering 54 Vbeta and 13 Jbeta segments, was used to amplify TCR beta CDR3 regions. PCR amplification bias was corrected using a synthetic template baseline for primer optimization and computational correction. The original pipeline was this. Reads were annotated to V, D and J genes according to IMGT and were analyzed with immunoSEQ Analyzer, with only productive sequences retained. To calculate clonality, Shannon entropy was normalized by log2 of the number of productive unique sequences and then subtracted from one. For each patient and control, public and private clones were evaluated among the 100 most prevalent clones. A clone was defined as Susac-specific if it was absent from the healthy and MS cohorts, from approximately 980 published viral clones and from other ImmuneACCESS disease sequences. TCRdb took the public reads, trimmed them with fastp at Q25, ran MiXCR for clone calling and kept in-frame beta chains. Identical CDR3 proteins give one entry, which carries the most common genes and DNA. The V and J calls shown here were made by TCRdb, not taken from the authors' results. For this sample there are around 170,000 distinct CDR3 sequences; under 95% appear just once. About 0.073% of the sample is held by the ten biggest clonotypes.

The source material was CD4+ T cells from PBMCs. This TCR came from a human donor in good health.

The CDR3 is CASSLRGRGGANVLTF. The DNA sequence follows: TGTGCCAGCAGCTTGAGGGGCCGAGGTGGGGCCAACGTCCTGACTTTC. The sequence joins TRBV7-2 to TRBJ2-6; the D call is tentative, TRBD1 or TRBD2, as each matches 5 bases. V was cut back by 3 bases and J by 3 bases, leaving a gap of 12 bases between them. CDR1 SGHTA and CDR2 FQGNSA were looked up in the germline V gene. Counted from cysteine to phenylalanine, this CDR3 has 16 amino acids. Of the read, only the CDR3 DNA is kept; its 48 bases are in frame from base 1.